Sequencing of this T cell receptor beta chain was carried out in a study of CD8 T cell repertoires and HIV-1 epitope variants. Looking at the study overall: Each of Twenty-five Gag and Nef epitope peptides stimulated a separate culture. Enriched T cells were co-cultured with equal numbers of autologous T cell-negative antigen-presenting cells.

The protocol was immunoSEQ multiplex PCR, while the TCRdb copy is restricted to in-frame clones and leaves out a portion. The repertoire holds approximately 90,000 clones, with almost 75% as singletons. The ends were cut back, 6 bases at V and 7 bases at J, with 13 bases in the middle. Per germline, CDR1 LNHDA and CDR2 SQIVND (reference sequence). The CDR3 consists of 13 residues. This rearrangement joins TRBV19 to TRBJ2-1; maybe TRBD1 (6 bases). This TCR was sampled from a male donor with HIV. Input material: uncultured baseline CD8+ T cells from peripheral blood mononuclear cells (PBMCs). The CDR3 loop reads CASRLLQGNEQFF. DNA for the CDR3: TGTGCCAGTAGACTACTTCAGGGGAATGAGCAGTTCTTC.